This record covers a single T cell receptor beta chain. Its specificity is unknown. A multiplex PCR was run with 60 Vbeta primers and 13 Jbeta primers. As handled by the study authors: In a later analysis, around 87 million unique TCR beta chains included roughly 11 million shared by two or more donors. Repertoires were generated with immunoSEQ multiplex PCR, while TCRdb's copy carries only in-frame clones and drops some. V and J calls and clone size come straight from that table; D and trimming were deduced from the DNA. The table lists about 130,000 clones, 70% to 80% of them singletons. The entry originates in a study of cytomegalovirus exposure and HLA in healthy donors. Per germline, CDR1 SGHTA and CDR2 FQGNSA. The CDR3 runs 12 residues. Trimming stripped 5 bases from V and 4 bases from J, with 8 bases between. The study, taken as a whole, reports: Researchers had no immune exposure information except CMV serostatus available. TCR beta chain V- and J-gene trimming was linked, in a later analysis, to a missense variant in DCLRE1C.

The TCR was taken from a man under 40 in good health and CMV-seronegative. Source material: PBMCs. The chain has TRBV7-2 and TRBJ2-5; D is unresolved. The CDR3 bases are TGTGCCAGCAGCCCCTATCGAGAGACCCAGTACTTC. Its protein is CASSPYRETQYF.